Shown below are 29 T cell receptor beta chains from a single sample sequenced in a study of cytomegalovirus exposure and HLA in healthy donors. 60 Vbeta and 13 Jbeta primers were used in PCR. The data were produced by immunoSEQ multiplex PCR, yet TCRdb's version contains in-frame clones alone and is incomplete. Altogether about 150,000 clones are present, 80% to 90% being singletons, with the ten largest covering 1.9%. Sequenced material: PBMCs. Receptor source: a young man in good health and CMV-seronegative.

V and J are TRBV30 and TRBJ1-2; possible D gene TRBD1, 5 bases. Trimming stripped 1 base from V and 1 base from J, with 10 bases between. Germline V gene sequence: CDR1 GTSNPN, CDR2 SVGIG (reference sequence). The CDR3 length is 14 residues. The CDR3 loop is CAWSGQIFNYGYTF. The CDR3 DNA follows: TGTGCCTGGAGTGGACAGATCTTTAACTATGGCTACACCTTC.

This chain links TRBV7-9 with TRBJ1-2; 8 bases are a match to TRBD1. This CDR3 spans 12 amino acids. Looked up from germline, CDR1 is SEHNR and CDR2 is FQNEAQ (reference sequence). The junction had 2 bases not matched to a gene; V was cut back by 8 bases and J by 3 bases. Here the CDR3 DNA reads TGTGCCAGCCAGACAGGGGACTATGGCTACACCTTC. This translates into CASQTGDYGYTF.

The chain carries TRBV28 and TRBJ1-2; D possibly corresponds to TRBD1 (5 bases). The CDR3 spans 14 residues. The V and J ends lost 4 bases and 1 base respectively, with 10 bases between them. Germline-derived CDR1 and CDR2 are MDHEN and SYDVKM. CDR3 residues: CASSWGGSNYGYTF. The CDR3 DNA follows: TGTGCCAGCAGTTGGGGCGGAAGTAACTATGGCTACACCTTC.

This clone was observed a handful of times. The chain recombines TRBV14 with TRBJ2-7, with 10 bases lining up with TRBD2. There are 18 residues in the CDR3. V was clipped by 1 base and J by 2 bases; unmatched bases: 11. Germline-derived CDR1 and CDR2 are SGHDN and FVKESK. In DNA, the CDR3 is TGTGCCAGCAGCCAAGGCCTTCACAAGCGGGGGGGGACCTACGAGCAGTACTTC. This sequence encodes CASSQGLHKRGGTYEQYF.

The table lists this clone with a count of one. The chain couples TRBV4-1 to TRBJ2-1; a possible D gene is TRBD1 (5 bases). Germline V gives CDR1 MGHRA, CDR2 YSYEKL. The CDR3 covers 14 residues. V gave up 0 bases and J gave up 4 bases, with 7 bases separating them. CDR3 residues: CASSQDGAYNEQFF. CDR3 DNA sequence: TGCGCCAGCAGCCAAGATGGGGCTTACAATGAGCAGTTCTTC.

This clone was recorded a few times. The CDR3 region is CASSISVQETQYF. The CDR3 coding sequence is TGTGCCAGTAGTATATCGGTTCAAGAGACCCAGTACTTC. The genes are TRBV19 and TRBJ2-5; no clear D gene. This CDR3 comprises 13 residues. The germline V gene encodes CDR1 LNHDA and CDR2 SQIVND (reference sequence). V was trimmed by 2 bases and J by 2 bases, leaving 6 bases between them.

This sequence joins TRBV5-4 and TRBJ2-2; D call uncertain. Trimming stripped 4 bases from V and 5 bases from J, with 6 bases between. The germline CDR1 and CDR2 sequences are SGHNT and YYREEE (reference sequence). The CDR3 runs 12 residues. This chain's CDR3 is CASSPQTGELFF. CDR3 nucleotide sequence: TGTGCCAGCAGCCCTCAGACCGGGGAGCTGTTTTTT.

The rearrangement links TRBV4-3 to TRBJ1-2; D is possibly TRBD1 (5 bases). CDR3 length: 13 amino acids. CDR1 and CDR2 from the germline V gene are LGHNA and YSLEER. V lost 0 bases, J lost 7 bases, and 9 bases lay in between. CDR3 region: CASSQEEQAGYTF. For the CDR3, the DNA is TGCGCCAGCAGCCAAGAGGAACAGGCTGGCTACACCTTC.

The chain couples TRBV6-5 to TRBJ2-7; D might be TRBD1 (8 bases). The CDR3 extends over 14 amino acids. V lost 5 bases, J lost 4 bases, and 15 bases lay in between. The germline CDR1 and CDR2 sequences are MNHEY and SVGAGI. CDR3 DNA sequence: TGTGCCAGCAGTGTAACAGGGGGAGGGTACGAGCAGTACTTC. Its protein is CASSVTGGGYEQYF.

The CDR3, as DNA: TGTGCCAGCAGCCCTAGACCGGGGTTCGCAGATACGCAGTATTTT. Its protein product is CASSPRPGFADTQYF. The V and J genes are TRBV9 and TRBJ2-3, with D perhaps TRBD2 (5 bases). V was trimmed by 4 bases and J by 4 bases, leaving 16 bases between them. This CDR3 contains 15 residues. From germline, CDR1 is SGDLS and CDR2 YYNGEE.

Only a few counts were recorded for this clone. This chain joins TRBV9 and TRBJ2-2; 10 bases fit TRBD2. The junction had 7 bases not matched to a gene; V was cut back by 0 bases and J by 5 bases. The CDR3 loop spans 17 amino acids. The germline V gene encodes CDR1 SGDLS and CDR2 YYNGEE. The CDR3, as DNA: TGTGCCAGCAGCGTAGATCTAGCGGGAGTACGTACCGGGGAGCTGTTTTTT. It codes for CASSVDLAGVRTGELFF.

The chain combines TRBV28 with TRBJ2-6, with a weak D call TRBD2 (5 bases). V shed 2 bases and J shed 4 bases, with 9 bases lying between them. The germline V gene has CDR1 MDHEN and CDR2 SYDVKM. The CDR3 contains 15 residues. The CDR3 region has the DNA TGTGCCAGCAGTTTAACGGAGGAGGGGGCCAACGTCCTGACTTTC. This codes for CASSLTEEGANVLTF.

The genes are TRBV4-1 and TRBJ2-7; 11 nucleotides agree with TRBD2. Germline-derived CDR1 and CDR2 are MGHRA and YSYEKL. J gave up 4 bases and V 3 bases, and 5 bases lay outside the gene matches. The CDR3 runs to 15 residues. The CDR3 region is CASSHSGRAPYEQYF. CDR3 in DNA: TGCGCCAGCAGCCATAGCGGGAGGGCCCCTTACGAGCAGTACTTC.

The rearrangement links TRBV18 to TRBJ1-4; 7 positions match TRBD1. Germline V gene lookup returns CDR1 KGHSH and CDR2 LQKENI. The CDR3 totals 16 residues. Trimming took 6 bases from V and 2 from J; bases not matched to a gene: 9. As DNA, the CDR3 is TGTGCCAGCTCGCCAGGGACAGCTCTGACTAATGAAAAACTGTTTTTT. Protein: CASSPGTALTNEKLFF.

The chain joins TRBV7-9 to TRBJ2-4; the D gene is possibly TRBD1 (5 bases). Per the germline V gene, CDR1 is SEHNR and CDR2 is FQNEAQ (reference sequence). The CDR3 consists of 13 residues. The ends were cut back, 1 base at V and 12 bases at J, with 13 bases in the middle. The CDR3 nucleotides read TGTGCCAGCAGCTTAGACAGGCTTGCCCGTCAGTACTTC. Its protein is CASSLDRLARQYF. The variable domain in full, with the rest retrieved from reference TRBV7-9 and TRBJ2-4, is DTGVSQNPRHKITKRGQNVTFRCDPISEHNRLYWYRQTLGQGPEFLTYFQNEAQLEKSRLLSDRFSAERPKGSFSTLEIQRTEQGDSAMYLCASSLDRLARQYFGAGTRLSVL.

This clone has a handful of counts. This rearrangement joins TRBV4-2 to TRBJ2-3; a weak D match, TRBD2 (7 bases). The CDR3 has 16 amino acids. Trimming removed 0 bases at V and 5 bases at J, with 15 bases between. CDR1 and CDR2 (germline): LGHNA, YNFKEQ. As DNA, the CDR3 is TGTGCCAGCAGCCAAGAGGGGGAGGGGGTTGTAGATACGCAGTATTTT. As protein: CASSQEGEGVVDTQYF.

The V gene is TRBV6-5, the J gene TRBJ2-7; TRBD2 might be the D (5 bases). Looked up from germline, CDR1 is MNHEY and CDR2 is SVGAGI. Trimming took 6 bases from V and 5 from J, leaving 17 bases between them. This CDR3 is 14 amino acids long. In DNA form, the CDR3 reads TGTGCCAGCAGACCCCCGGGGTATCTTGACGAGCAGTACTTC. It encodes CASRPPGYLDEQYF.

V is TRBV2 and J is TRBJ2-3; weak D call: TRBD1 (6 bases). CDR3 length: 16 amino acids. V was pared by 4 bases and J by 4 bases, with 18 bases between. Germline V lookup: CDR1 SNHLY, CDR2 FYNNEI. The CDR3 region is CASSVRDTRAADTQYF. As DNA, the CDR3 is TGTGCCAGCAGTGTCCGGGACACTAGGGCGGCAGATACGCAGTATTTT. Looking up the rest from reference TRBV2 and TRBJ2-3 gives the full variable domain: EPEVTQTPSHQVTQMGQEVILRCVPISNHLYFYWYRQILGQKVEFLVSFYNNEISEKSEIFDDQFSVERPDGSNFTLKIRSTKLEDSAMYFCASSVRDTRAADTQYFGPGTRLTVL.

V and J are TRBV7-2 and TRBJ2-5; D uncertain. V dropped 3 bases and J dropped 5 bases, with 7 bases sitting between them. Germline CDR1 SGHTA, CDR2 FQGNSA. This CDR3 contains 12 residues. CDR3 nucleotide sequence: TGTGCCAGCAGCTTCCGAGCGGAGACCCAGTACTTC. The encoded protein is CASSFRAETQYF.

The rearrangement links TRBV19 to TRBJ1-1, with TRBD1 identical over 11 bases. This CDR3 has 15 residues. The germline CDR1 and CDR2 sequences are LNHDA and SQIVND (reference sequence). Trimming took 5 bases from V and 5 from J; bases not matched to a gene: 7. The CDR3 reads CASSPRTGGVTEAFF. CDR3 sequence (DNA): TGTGCCAGTAGTCCCCGGACAGGGGGCGTTACTGAAGCTTTCTTT.

The DNA of the CDR3 is TGCGCCAGCAGCCAAGCCCTAGCGGGAGAACGCTACAATGAGCAGTTCTTC. Translation gives CASSQALAGERYNEQFF. This chain links TRBV4-3 with TRBJ2-1; 10 bases align to TRBD2. The CDR3 runs to 17 residues. After removal of 1 base from V and 3 bases from J, the junction contained 6 bases not matched to a gene. Germline CDR1 and CDR2: LGHNA and YSLEER.

The V and J genes are TRBV28 and TRBJ2-1, with D possibly matching TRBD2 (6 bases). Trimming stripped 3 bases from V and 4 bases from J, with 22 bases between. There are 18 residues in the CDR3. The germline CDR1 and CDR2 sequences are MDHEN and SYDVKM. This CDR3 is CASSFPSSGGKEYNEQFF. In nucleotides, the CDR3 is TGTGCCAGCAGTTTCCCCTCAAGTGGAGGGAAAGAGTACAATGAGCAGTTCTTC.

The chain recombines TRBV2 with TRBJ2-3; no firm D call. Germline loops: CDR1 SNHLY, CDR2 FYNNEI. Deletions cut 2 bases from V and 5 bases from J, with 8 bases between. The CDR3 is 13 residues long. This chain's CDR3 is CASSEPSGDTQYF. The CDR3 DNA follows: TGTGCCAGCAGTGAACCCTCCGGAGATACGCAGTATTTT.

The J gene is TRBJ2-7, the V gene TRBV2; 8 nucleotides match TRBD1. V shed 4 bases, J shed 7 bases, and the junction held 9 bases outside the gene matches. The CDR3 length is 14 residues. CDR1 and CDR2 (germline): SNHLY, FYNNEI. CDR3 in DNA: TGTGCCAGCAGTGCCGGACAGGGTCTAAGTGAGCAGTACTTC. Its translation: CASSAGQGLSEQYF. The complete variable domain, with remaining parts taken from reference TRBV2 and TRBJ2-7, reads EPEVTQTPSHQVTQMGQEVILRCVPISNHLYFYWYRQILGQKVEFLVSFYNNEISEKSEIFDDQFSVERPDGSNFTLKIRSTKLEDSAMYFCASSAGQGLSEQYFGPGTRLTVT.

The chain carries TRBV18 and TRBJ1-3; D is perhaps TRBD1 (6 bases). V lost 2 bases, J lost 0 bases, and 14 bases lay in between. This CDR3 region has 17 residues. Germline V gene data show CDR1 as KGHSH and CDR2 as LQKENI. The CDR3 region is CASSPLGTGISGNTIYF. CDR3 bases: TGTGCCAGCTCACCATTGGGAACAGGGATCTCTGGAAACACCATATATTTT.

This clone was picked up one time. This chain joins TRBV6-5 and TRBJ1-6; D uncertain. CDR1 MNHEY and CDR2 SVGAGI come from the germline V gene. V was cut by 2 bases and J by 7 bases, with 9 bases left in between. The CDR3 covers 14 residues. In DNA, the CDR3 is TGTGCCAGCAGTTACAGGGAGGTGAATTCACCCCTCCACTTT. Protein product: CASSYREVNSPLHF.

This clone came up once. The CDR3 loop reads CASAGGSGGPQHF. CDR3 DNA: TGTGCCAGTGCTGGTGGGTCGGGGGGGCCCCAGCATTTT. The V call is TRBV19, the J call TRBJ1-5; maybe TRBD1 (5 bases). The V end lost 8 bases, the J end lost 9 bases, and 17 bases lay between the germline ends. The length of the CDR3 is 13 residues. Germline V gene data show CDR1 as LNHDA and CDR2 as SQIVND (reference sequence). The full variable domain, completed using reference TRBV19 and TRBJ1-5, is DGGITQSPKYLFRKEGQNVTLSCEQNLNHDAMYWYRQDPGQGLRLIYYSQIVNDFQKGDIAEGYSVSREKKESFPLTVTSAQKNPTAFYLCASAGGSGGPQHFGDGTRLSIL.

The J gene is TRBJ2-5, the V gene TRBV28; the match to TRBD2 covers 10 bases. The trim removed 5 bases at V and 5 bases at J, leaving 14 bases unmatched. Germline V lookup: CDR1 MDHEN, CDR2 SYDVKM. The length of the CDR3 is 17 residues. The DNA of the CDR3 is TGTGCCAGCAGTCCAGCGCGAGCGGGAGGGCCTGGCGAGACCCAGTACTTC. Its protein is CASSPARAGGPGETQYF.

The J gene is TRBJ2-3, the V gene TRBV5-8, with 13 positions matching TRBD2. The V segment lost 3 bases and the J segment 4 bases; nucleotides outside the gene matches: 8. Germline CDR1 SGHTS, CDR2 YDEGEE. The CDR3 is 17 amino acids. The CDR3 sequence is CASSYPGLAGVSDTQYF. In nucleotides, the CDR3 is TGTGCCAGCAGCTACCCCGGACTAGCGGGAGTCTCAGATACGCAGTATTTT.